The 32 T cell receptor beta chains below were found in one sample sequenced in a study of blood T cell repertoires in COVID-19. Profiled with immunoSEQ multiplex PCR; TCRdb holds only in-frame clones, not every one. The sample includes about 190,000 clones, roughly 80% of them seen just once. The sample comprised peripheral blood. These receptors all come from a woman aged 40 to 55 with acute or convalescent COVID-19.

The chain links TRBV27 to TRBJ1-2, with 7 positions matching TRBD1. This CDR3 is built from 13 residues. J lost 5 bases, V lost 6 bases, and 6 bases had no gene match. CDR1 is MNHEY and CDR2 is SMNVEV in the germline V gene (reference sequence). The DNA of the CDR3 is TGTGCCAGCAGCTGGGACAGAACTTATGGCTACACCTTC. Protein: CASSWDRTYGYTF.

This sequence joins TRBV6-5 and TRBJ1-2; 7 bases align to TRBD1. Germline V gene lookup returns CDR1 MNHEY and CDR2 SVGAGI. This CDR3 has 15 amino acids. The junction had 4 bases not matched to a gene; V was cut back by 0 bases and J by 3 bases. CDR3 sequence reads: CASSYSYRGDYGYTF. The CDR3 DNA sequence: TGTGCCAGCAGTTACTCGTACAGGGGAGACTATGGCTACACCTTC.

This clone was seen a single time. This chain connects TRBV10-2 to TRBJ1-3; D ambiguous. CDR3 length: 13 residues. Germline V CDR1 and CDR2: WSHSY, SAAADI. The germline V and J ends were trimmed by 7 bases and 0 bases, with 7 bases remaining between them. The DNA of the CDR3 is TGCGCCAGCACAAGGAGCTCTGGAAACACCATATATTTT. This codes for CASTRSSGNTIYF.

The CDR3 sequence: CASSFGTNTYEQYF. The CDR3 coding sequence is TGTGCCAGCAGCTTCGGGACAAATACCTACGAGCAGTACTTC. The V gene is TRBV7-2, the J gene TRBJ2-7, with a possible D match to TRBD1 (6 bases). The CDR3 is made up of 14 amino acids. The germline V and J ends were trimmed by 3 bases and 2 bases, with 11 bases remaining between them. Per germline, CDR1 SGHTA and CDR2 FQGNSA. Full variable domain (outside the CDR3, taken from reference TRBV7-2 and TRBJ2-7): GAGVSQSPSNKVTEKGKDVELRCDPISGHTALYWYRQSLGQGLEFLIYFQGNSAPDKSGLPSDRFSAERTGGSVSTLTIQRTQQEDSAVYLCASSFGTNTYEQYFGPGTRLTVT.

The chain couples TRBV11-3 to TRBJ2-5; the match to TRBD2 covers 12 bases. The V gene end was trimmed by 3 bases and the J gene end by 5 bases; junction bases not matched to a gene: 1. Germline loops: CDR1 SGHNT, CDR2 YENEEA. The CDR3 is 14 amino acids. CDR3 protein: CASSLTSGSETQYF. Written as DNA, the CDR3 is TGTGCCAGCAGCTTGACTAGCGGGAGTGAGACCCAGTACTTC.

V is TRBV29-1 and J is TRBJ1-1, with 8 bases that match TRBD1. This CDR3 is 13 amino acids long. J gave up 7 bases and V 3 bases, and 7 bases lay outside the gene matches. Germline V gene lookup returns CDR1 SQVTM and CDR2 ANQGSEA. CDR3 DNA sequence: TGCAGCGTTGATCCTACAGGGGGACGTGAAGCTTTCTTT. Amino acid sequence: CSVDPTGGREAFF.

The chain carries TRBV6-4 and TRBJ1-2; D possibly corresponds to TRBD1 (6 bases). Germline V gives CDR1 MRHNA, CDR2 SNTAGT. The CDR3 totals 14 residues. V was trimmed by 2 bases and J by 2 bases, leaving 9 bases between them. CDR3 residues: CASSDPDRNYGYTF. The CDR3 DNA reads as TGTGCCAGCAGTGACCCGGACAGAAACTATGGCTACACCTTC.

Concerning this clone: Other DNA sequences in this sample translate to the same CDR3. The rearrangement joins TRBV24-1 to TRBJ2-3; TRBD1 matches 8 bases. Per the germline V gene, CDR1 is KGHDR and CDR2 is SFDVKD. J was trimmed by 1 base and V by 4 bases; bases with no gene match: 3. The CDR3 runs 15 residues. In DNA, the CDR3 is TGTGCCACCAGTGACCCACAGGGGGGCACAGATACGCAGTATTTT. It specifies CATSDPQGGTDTQYF.

V is TRBV7-9 and J is TRBJ2-7; tentative D call: TRBD2 (7 bases). The CDR3 sequence is 13 residues long. Germline CDR1 SEHNR, CDR2 FQNEAQ (reference sequence). V lost 7 bases to trimming and J lost 6 bases, with 16 bases between them. This CDR3 reads CASTPAGAFEQYF. The CDR3 nucleotides read TGTGCCAGCACCCCCGCGGGGGCCTTCGAGCAGTACTTC.

This chain joins TRBV19 and TRBJ2-1; 7 bases match TRBD2. The V gene's germline CDR1 is LNHDA and CDR2 SQIVND (reference sequence). J was trimmed by 10 bases and V by 4 bases; bases with no gene match: 13. This CDR3 is built from 15 residues. Written as DNA, the CDR3 is TGTGCCAGTAGTAACTTCCCCTCTAGCGGCTTGGAGCAGTTCTTC. Protein: CASSNFPSSGLEQFF.

The chain links TRBV21-1 to TRBJ1-1. TRBV21-1 is deemed a pseudogene. This CDR3 contains 13 residues. The CDR3 DNA reads as TGTGCCAGCGCGCCCTCGACGGGCACTGAAGCTTTCTTT. Translating gives CASAPSTGTEAFF.

The J gene is TRBJ2-3, the V gene TRBV4-1; D gene unclear. From germline, CDR1 is MGHRA and CDR2 YSYEKL. This CDR3 region has 16 residues. V was cut by 0 bases and J by 0 bases, with 10 bases left in between. The CDR3 reads CASSQDPYTSTDTQYF. CDR3 nucleotides: TGCGCCAGCAGCCAAGATCCGTATACTAGCACAGATACGCAGTATTTT.

The V and J genes are TRBV7-6 and TRBJ2-6, with a weak D call TRBD2 (6 bases). The CDR3 is made up of 15 amino acids. Germline V CDR1 and CDR2: SGHVS, FNYEAQ. The V end was cut by 1 base, the J end by 2 bases, with 6 bases between. CDR3: CASSLGRAGANVLTF. In DNA form, the CDR3 reads TGTGCCAGCAGCTTAGGGAGGGCTGGGGCCAACGTCCTGACTTTC.

This clone was counted only a few times. DNA for the CDR3: TGTGCCAGCAGCCCCCGGGAGGTTGTACCTGAAAAACTGTTTTTT. It yields the protein CASSPREVVPEKLFF. This chain uses TRBV28 with TRBJ1-4; no reliable D call. CDR1 MDHEN and CDR2 SYDVKM come from the germline V gene. This CDR3 has 15 residues. V lost 6 bases and J 7 bases, leaving 18 bases between the germline ends.

This clone appeared a few times. The chain recombines TRBV11-2 with TRBJ1-2, with 10 bases that match TRBD1. Germline V gives CDR1 SGHAT, CDR2 FQNNGV. The CDR3 totals 15 residues. Trimming at V came to 7 bases and at J to 0 bases, leaving 5 bases not matched to a gene. The CDR3 loop reads CASKDRGLSNYGYTF. In nucleotides, the CDR3 is TGTGCCAGCAAAGACAGGGGGCTGTCTAACTATGGCTACACCTTC.

This clone appeared many times. The V call is TRBV19, the J call TRBJ1-1; 12 nucleotides line up with TRBD1. This CDR3 comprises 14 residues. From germline, CDR1 is LNHDA and CDR2 SQIVND (reference sequence). Germline trimming cut 8 bases from V and 0 bases from J; bases unmatched to any gene: 1. In DNA form, the CDR3 reads TGTGCCAGTGGGACAGGGGGCTTGAACACTGAAGCTTTCTTT. The encoded protein is CASGTGGLNTEAFF.

This clone came up a few times. CDR3 loop: CASSTPLVGQGAGNEQFF. CDR3 DNA: TGTGCCAGCAGTACCCCCCTAGTAGGGCAGGGGGCTGGCAATGAGCAGTTCTTC. The gene calls are TRBV28 and TRBJ2-1; 8 nucleotides line up with TRBD1. V shed 5 bases, J shed 6 bases, and the junction held 18 bases outside the gene matches. The length of the CDR3 is 18 residues. The V gene's germline CDR1 is MDHEN and CDR2 SYDVKM.

Only a few counts were recorded for this clone. The CDR3 DNA reads as TGCAGCGTCAGCAGTTTCGGGGGAGCAAGCTCCTACGAGCAGTACTTC. It codes for CSVSSFGGASSYEQYF. V usage is TRBV29-1 and J usage is TRBJ2-7, with D perhaps matching TRBD2 (6 bases). Germline CDR1 reads SQVTM; CDR2 reads ANQGSEA. V was clipped by 6 bases and J by 0 bases, with 21 bases between them. The CDR3 covers 16 residues.

The chain employs TRBV1 and TRBJ2-2; the tabulated D call, TRBD2, remains unverified against the DNA. TRBV1 counts as a pseudogene. The CDR3 runs to 18 residues. In nucleotides, the CDR3 is TGCACCAGCCGTGAGCCCGCCTGGCTAGGAGCGAACACCGGGGAGCTGTTTTTT. It yields the protein CTSREPAWLGANTGELFF.

This chain connects TRBV6-1 to TRBJ1-2, with 8 bases matching TRBD1. Germline V gene data show CDR1 as MNHNS and CDR2 as SASEGT. The CDR3 sequence is 14 residues long. Trimming removed 3 bases from V and 5 bases from J; junction bases left unmatched: 5. CDR3: CASSDQGAYYGYTF. CDR3 DNA sequence: TGTGCCAGCAGTGACCAGGGGGCGTATTATGGCTACACCTTC.

CDR3 sequence: CAWSVLAAYEQYF. The CDR3 DNA sequence: TGTGCCTGGAGTGTACTCGCGGCCTACGAGCAGTACTTC. The chain recombines TRBV30 with TRBJ2-7; no firm D call. CDR1 is GTSNPN and CDR2 is SVGIG in the germline V gene (reference sequence). CDR3 length: 13 residues. V dropped 0 bases and J dropped 2 bases, with 8 bases sitting between them.

The chain couples TRBV5-1 to TRBJ2-5; 9 bases map to TRBD1. V was pared by 0 bases and J by 5 bases, with 8 bases of the junction left unmatched. Germline V gene lookup returns CDR1 SGHRS and CDR2 YFSETQ. The CDR3 sequence is 16 residues long. The CDR3 bases are TGCGCCAGCAGCTTGGCTAAGGGGACAGGGTGGGAGACCCAGTACTTC. Residues: CASSLAKGTGWETQYF.

This chain uses TRBV6-5 with TRBJ1-2; D might be TRBD1 (5 bases). The germline V and J ends were trimmed by 7 bases and 1 base, with 16 bases remaining between them. Germline V gene data show CDR1 as MNHEY and CDR2 as SVGAGI. This CDR3 region has 15 residues. Written as DNA, the CDR3 is TGTGCCAGCAACCCGGTGGGGGGTAATAACTATGGCTACACCTTC. Translation gives CASNPVGGNNYGYTF.

The V gene is TRBV20-1, the J gene TRBJ2-5; 13 positions agree with TRBD2. Germline CDR1 DFQATT, CDR2 SNEGSKA (reference sequence). The CDR3 is made up of 18 amino acids. V was pared by 3 bases and J by 5 bases, with 15 bases of the junction left unmatched. Written as DNA, the CDR3 is TGCAGTGCTAGTGGACTAGCGGGGGATAATTTTTGGTTGGAGACCCAGTACTTC. It codes for CSASGLAGDNFWLETQYF.

CDR3 coding DNA: TGCGCCAGCAGCTTAGAGGGGAGGAGGACTGAAGCTTTCTTT. This sequence encodes CASSLEGRRTEAFF. This sequence joins TRBV5-1 and TRBJ1-1; D may be TRBD1 (5 bases). Germline CDR1 and CDR2: SGHRS and YFSETQ. The V and J ends lost 2 bases and 5 bases respectively, with 13 bases between them. CDR3 length: 14 amino acids.

V and J are TRBV5-1 and TRBJ2-1; 14 positions agree with TRBD2. The CDR3 consists of 16 residues. CDR1 is SGHRS and CDR2 is YFSETQ in the germline V gene. Trimming cost V 0 bases and J 8 bases; bases outside gene matches: 4. The CDR3 is CASSLVLTSGGDEQFF. In nucleotides, the CDR3 is TGCGCCAGCAGCTTGGTCCTGACTAGCGGGGGGGATGAGCAGTTCTTC.

The chain links TRBV7-8 to TRBJ2-5, with 8 bases lining up with TRBD1. Germline CDR1 is SGHVS and CDR2 is FQNEAQ. This CDR3 spans 15 amino acids. With 3 bases clipped from V and 5 bases from J, the junction kept 8 bases outside the gene matches. The CDR3 reads CASSFFGQGRETQYF. The DNA for the CDR3 is TGTGCCAGCAGCTTTTTTGGACAGGGAAGGGAGACCCAGTACTTC.

In DNA, the CDR3 is TGTGCCAGCAGTTTAGGGACAGGGATAACCGGGGAGCTGTTTTTT. Amino acids: CASSLGTGITGELFF. The V call is TRBV6-6, the J call TRBJ2-2; 9 bases line up with TRBD1. Per the germline V gene, CDR1 is MNHNY and CDR2 is SVGAGI (reference sequence). The J segment lost 5 bases and the V segment lost 4 bases, leaving 5 bases of the junction unmatched. This CDR3 region has 15 residues.

This clone showed up just a few times. The chain uses TRBV25-1 and TRBJ2-7, with 10 bases fitting TRBD2. The germline V gene has CDR1 MGHDK and CDR2 SYGVNS. The junction had 5 bases not matched to a gene; V was cut back by 2 bases and J by 4 bases. CDR3 size: 15 residues. The CDR3, as DNA: TGTGCCAGCAGTGAAGGAAGGACTAGCGGATACGAGCAGTACTTC. It encodes CASSEGRTSGYEQYF.

The chain recombines TRBV9 with TRBJ2-3, with D perhaps TRBD2 (6 bases). The V gene's germline CDR1 is SGDLS and CDR2 YYNGEE. The CDR3 is 13 residues long. Deletions cut 0 bases from V and 4 bases from J, with 6 bases between. The CDR3 region has the DNA TGTGCCAGCAGCGTAGCTAGCGCAGATACGCAGTATTTT. Protein sequence: CASSVASADTQYF.

The sample holds a few counts of this clone. The rearrangement uses TRBV12-3 or TRBV12-4 and TRBJ1-1; 7 bases match TRBD1. This CDR3 is 12 amino acids long. V shed 5 bases, J shed 10 bases, and the junction held 7 bases outside the gene matches. For the CDR3, the DNA is TGTGCCAGCAGTGAAAGACAGGGTAGAGCTTTCTTT. Protein product: CASSERQGRAFF.

V is TRBV29-1 and J is TRBJ2-1, with 7 nucleotides matching TRBD1. The CDR3 runs 15 residues. V lost 4 bases, J lost 0 bases, and 6 bases stayed unmatched. Looked up from germline, CDR1 is SQVTM and CDR2 is ANQGSEA. The CDR3 sequence: CSVGQGLSSYNEQFF. The CDR3 nucleotides are TGCAGCGTTGGACAGGGCCTCAGCTCCTACAATGAGCAGTTCTTC.